This TCR beta chain was captured in a study of monozygotic twins with inflammatory bowel disease. About this clonotype itself: Its antigen is as yet unknown.

Making each TCR library took 3,000 to 4,500 ng of total RNA. The UMIs contained a 6-nucleotide sample barcode. They were added by template switching during cDNA synthesis. TCRdb re-called the 5' RACE reads; every CDR3 protein appears as one record, without DNA. The table lists 420,000 or so distinct CDR3 sequences, with 2% to 2.5% in the top ten. Points from the study as a whole: Clonotypes shared with others were fewer in IBD patients than in healthy twins, especially with disease activity. Part of the variability in patient repertoires may have come from differing immunosuppressive treatments.

CDR1 is LNHNV, CDR2 YYDKDF, per germline (reference sequence). The CDR3 contains 16 residues. Sequenced input: blood. V and J are TRBV15 and TRBJ2-1; the TCRdb call, TRBD1, lacks DNA for checking. The receptor comes from a human donor with ulcerative colitis or Crohn's disease, or a healthy co-twin of an affected twin (not recorded which). CDR3 amino acids: CATSRGLQGARNEQFF.